This record looks at one T cell receptor (beta chain) sequence and its context. Its antigen is still unknown. No much larger clonotype is one base removed from it; base qualities were not supplied. Interpreted using the paper, the time point label stands for: pre-treatment baseline. Blood samples were taken before treatment (T0) and at week 3 (W3), following the first cycle of checkpoint blockade. Except for two patients with rapid clinical progression, response was assessed 12 weeks after the first infusion by RECIST 1.1; disease control meant complete response, partial response or stable disease. Patients were excluded for prior systemic cancer treatment, concomitant immunosuppressant therapy or synchronous other active malignancies. Both bulk PBMC and plasma cell-free DNA were sequenced for TCR beta so that circulating cells and T cell turnover could be tracked. Lymphoprep and SepMate tubes were used to isolate PBMC from blood, and red cell lysis was then performed. QIAamp DNA Blood Mini kits were used to extract DNA from PBMC and from sorted T cell subsets.

The germline V gene yields SGHRS for CDR1 and YFSETQ for CDR2. The V and J ends are trimmed by 4 bases and 2 bases, leaving 9 bases between them. From the cysteine through the phenylalanine, the CDR3 covers 13 amino acids. Left in the record is the CDR3 DNA by itself, 39 bases read in frame from the first base. Every bulk PBMC sample was loaded with the same fixed amount of approximately 0.35 ug of DNA. The immunoSEQ TCRb Assay kit was used according to manufacturer instructions to amplify TCR beta CDR3 sequences from genomic DNA. The KAPA Library Quantification Kit for Illumina platforms was used to quantify the pooled libraries by qPCR. Sequencing of the pooled libraries was done on an Illumina NextSeq 500, with clustering at about 0.6-1.1 pM. Under the source paper's analysis protocol: Analysis of the TCR data relied on immunoSEQ ANALYZER and the R LymphoSeq package. A rearrangement efficiency score was calculated as productive divided by the sum of productive and non-productive CDR3 sequences. Clonality was measured with the Gini coefficient and diversity with the Renyi index at alpha=1, and both measures were compared pairwise between timepoints within each patient. In LymphoSeq, clonal relatedness was computed with an edit distance of 3 and repertoire similarity was computed with the Bhattacharyya coefficient. To classify response, a linear discriminant analysis based on week-3 changes in clonality and diversity was built with the R MASS and caret packages. The table was pulled from immuneACCESS by TCRdb, which kept in-frame rearrangements only. Such tables lose some clones; where checked, under half of the loss comes from unresolved V genes, and the rest has no known cause. V and J calls and clone size are those listed in that table; D and trimming were worked out from the DNA. Here the sample has approximately 9,800 clones; around 87% occur a single time. 8% to 10% of the sample lies in the top ten.

The sample originates from a study of blood T cell dynamics during melanoma immunotherapy (dated by TCRdb to 2018 to 2020). With regard to the full study: Patients with metastatic melanoma were treated with first-line pembrolizumab or nivolumab plus ipilimumab as standard of care in the United Kingdom. Peripheral T cell receptor repertoires of metastatic melanoma patients were profiled before and after one cycle of checkpoint inhibitor therapy to find early correlates of response. Consecutive patients formed a training cohort, and a further independent group of patients from the same centre was pooled into an external validation set.

Broader findings and caveats from the paper: The relatively small sample size was recognized as a factor that could limit how well the results generalize. The study was unable to establish whether the T cell clones driving the repertoire changes were melanoma-specific or instead reflected general immune activation. Patients who later achieved disease control showed a bifurcated PBMC repertoire reorganization at W3, with increased clonality or increased diversity, unlike progressors.

The clonotype was recovered from a human donor with melanoma. The sequence joins TRBV5-1 to TRBJ1-1; TRBD1 is perhaps the D gene, given 5 matching bases. The sample here was blood, taken from a patient treated with checkpoint blockade. The DNA sequence is TGCGCCAGCAGCCAAGGACAAAACACTGAAGCTTTCTTT. The encoded protein is CASSQGQNTEAFF.